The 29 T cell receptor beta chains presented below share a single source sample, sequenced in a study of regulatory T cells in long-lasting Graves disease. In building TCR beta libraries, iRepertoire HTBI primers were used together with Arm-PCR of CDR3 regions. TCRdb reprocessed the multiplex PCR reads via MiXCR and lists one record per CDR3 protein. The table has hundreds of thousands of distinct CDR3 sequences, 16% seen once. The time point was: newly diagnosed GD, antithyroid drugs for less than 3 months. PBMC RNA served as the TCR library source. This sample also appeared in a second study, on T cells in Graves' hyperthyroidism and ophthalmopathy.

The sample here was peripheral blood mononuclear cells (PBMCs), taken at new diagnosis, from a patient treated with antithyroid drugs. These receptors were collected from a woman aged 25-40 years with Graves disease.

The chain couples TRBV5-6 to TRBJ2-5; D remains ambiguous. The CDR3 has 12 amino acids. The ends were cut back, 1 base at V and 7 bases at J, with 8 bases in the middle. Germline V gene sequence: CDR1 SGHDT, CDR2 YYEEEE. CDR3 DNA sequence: TGTGCCAGCAGCTTGTCCAGCCCGACCCAGTACTTC. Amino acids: CASSLSSPTQYF.

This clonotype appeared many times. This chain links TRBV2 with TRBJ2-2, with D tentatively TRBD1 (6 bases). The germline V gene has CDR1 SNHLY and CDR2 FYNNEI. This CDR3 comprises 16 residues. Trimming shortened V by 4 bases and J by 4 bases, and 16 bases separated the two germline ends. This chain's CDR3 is CASSVSPGHGTGELFF. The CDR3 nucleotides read TGTGCCAGCAGTGTATCTCCGGGACACGGCACCGGGGAGCTGTTTTTT.

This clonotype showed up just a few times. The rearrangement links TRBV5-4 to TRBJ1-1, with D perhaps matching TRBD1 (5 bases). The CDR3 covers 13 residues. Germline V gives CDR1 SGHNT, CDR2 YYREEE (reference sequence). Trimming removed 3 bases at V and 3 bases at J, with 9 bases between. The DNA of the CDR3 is TGTGCCAGCAGCTCCGGGACTCACACTGAAGCTTTCTTT. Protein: CASSSGTHTEAFF.

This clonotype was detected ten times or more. The CDR3 DNA reads TGTGCCAGCAGCTCGGGACAGGGACAATATGGCTACACCTTC. This translates into CASSSGQGQYGYTF. The rearrangement uses TRBV13 and TRBJ1-2, with TRBD1 matching over 9 bases. The CDR3 runs to 14 residues. The germline V gene encodes CDR1 PRHDT and CDR2 FYEKMQ (reference sequence). The trim removed 4 bases at V and 5 bases at J, leaving 5 bases unmatched.

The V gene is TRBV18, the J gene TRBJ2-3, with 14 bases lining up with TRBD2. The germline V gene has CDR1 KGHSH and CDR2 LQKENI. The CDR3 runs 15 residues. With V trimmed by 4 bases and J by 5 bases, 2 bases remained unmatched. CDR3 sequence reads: CASSRTSGRIDTQYF. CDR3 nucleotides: TGTGCCAGCTCACGGACTAGCGGGAGGATAGATACGCAGTATTTT.

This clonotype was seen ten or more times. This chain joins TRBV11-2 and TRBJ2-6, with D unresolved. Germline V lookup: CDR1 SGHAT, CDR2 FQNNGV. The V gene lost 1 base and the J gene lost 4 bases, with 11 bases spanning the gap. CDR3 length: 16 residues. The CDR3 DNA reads TGTGCCAGCAGCTTAGGGTTCGGATCAGGGGCCAACGTCCTGACTTTC. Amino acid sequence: CASSLGFGSGANVLTF.

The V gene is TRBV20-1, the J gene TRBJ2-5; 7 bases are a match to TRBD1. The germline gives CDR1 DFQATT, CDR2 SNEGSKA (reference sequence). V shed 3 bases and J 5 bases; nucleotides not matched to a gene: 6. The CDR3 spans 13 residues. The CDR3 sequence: CSASRTGLETQYF. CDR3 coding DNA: TGCAGTGCTAGTAGGACAGGTCTGGAGACCCAGTACTTC.

The CDR3 bases are TGTGCCACCAGCATCGCTTTTGGGGGGGCCTACGAGCAGTACTTC. Its translation: CATSIAFGGAYEQYF. The V call is TRBV15, the J call TRBJ2-7, with TRBD2 identical over 7 bases. Germline-derived CDR1 and CDR2 are LNHNV and YYDKDF (reference sequence). The CDR3 has 15 residues. V lost 4 bases and J lost 2; bases outside the gene matches: 8.

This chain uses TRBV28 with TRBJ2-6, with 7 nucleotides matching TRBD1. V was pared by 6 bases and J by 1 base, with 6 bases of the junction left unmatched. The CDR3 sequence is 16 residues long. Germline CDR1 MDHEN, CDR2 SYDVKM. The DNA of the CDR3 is TGTGCCAGCAGCACAGGGGCCGCATCTGGGGCCAACGTCCTGACTTTC. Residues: CASSTGAASGANVLTF.

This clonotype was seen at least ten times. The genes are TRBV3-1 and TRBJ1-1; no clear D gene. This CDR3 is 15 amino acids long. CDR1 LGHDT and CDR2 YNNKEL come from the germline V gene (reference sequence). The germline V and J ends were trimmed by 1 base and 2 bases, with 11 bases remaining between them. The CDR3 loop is CASSQGSTGNTEAFF. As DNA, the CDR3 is TGTGCCAGCAGCCAAGGATCGACGGGAAACACTGAAGCTTTCTTT.

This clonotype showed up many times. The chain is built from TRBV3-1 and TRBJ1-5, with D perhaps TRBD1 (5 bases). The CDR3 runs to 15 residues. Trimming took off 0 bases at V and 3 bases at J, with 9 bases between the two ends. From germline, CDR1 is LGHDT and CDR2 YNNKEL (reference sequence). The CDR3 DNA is TGTGCCAGCAGCCAAGATGCCAGGGACAATCAGCCCCAGCATTTT. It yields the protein CASSQDARDNQPQHF. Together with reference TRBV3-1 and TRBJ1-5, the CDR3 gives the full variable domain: DTAVSQTPKYLVTQMGNDKSIKCEQNLGHDTMYWYKQDSKKFLKIMFSYNNKELIINETVPNRFSPKSPDKAHLNLHINSLELGDSAVYFCASSQDARDNQPQHFGDGTRLSIL.

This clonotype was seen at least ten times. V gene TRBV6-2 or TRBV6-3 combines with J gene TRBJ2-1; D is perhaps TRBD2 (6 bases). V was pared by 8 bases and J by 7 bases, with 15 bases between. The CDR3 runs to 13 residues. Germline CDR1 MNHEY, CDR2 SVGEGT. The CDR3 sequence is CASVLAEGNEQFF. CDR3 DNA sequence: TGTGCCAGCGTATTAGCGGAGGGGAATGAGCAGTTCTTC.

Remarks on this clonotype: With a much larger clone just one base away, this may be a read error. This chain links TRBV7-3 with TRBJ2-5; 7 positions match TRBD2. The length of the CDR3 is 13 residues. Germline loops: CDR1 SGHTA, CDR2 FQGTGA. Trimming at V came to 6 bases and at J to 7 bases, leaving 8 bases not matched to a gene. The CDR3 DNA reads TGTGCCAGCAGTCCCTTGGGCGGGGGGACCCAGTACTTC. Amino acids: CASSPLGGGTQYF.

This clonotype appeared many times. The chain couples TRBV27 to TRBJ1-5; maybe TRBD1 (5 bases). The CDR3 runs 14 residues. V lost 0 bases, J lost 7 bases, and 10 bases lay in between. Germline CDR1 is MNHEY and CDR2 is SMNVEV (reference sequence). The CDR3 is CASSLSGGLQPQHF. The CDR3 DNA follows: TGTGCCAGCAGTTTATCCGGGGGTCTCCAGCCCCAGCATTTT.

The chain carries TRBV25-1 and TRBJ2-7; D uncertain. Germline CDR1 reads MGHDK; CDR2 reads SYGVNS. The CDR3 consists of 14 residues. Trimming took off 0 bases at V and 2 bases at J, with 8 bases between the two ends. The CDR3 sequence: CASSEYGGTYEQYF. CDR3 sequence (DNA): TGTGCCAGCAGTGAATACGGCGGTACCTACGAGCAGTACTTC.

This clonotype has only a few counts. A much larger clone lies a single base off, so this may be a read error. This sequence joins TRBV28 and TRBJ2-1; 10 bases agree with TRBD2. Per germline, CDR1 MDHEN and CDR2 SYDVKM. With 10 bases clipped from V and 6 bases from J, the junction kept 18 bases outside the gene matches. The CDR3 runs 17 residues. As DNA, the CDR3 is TGTGCCAAAAGCGGGAGGGATAGAAACGCGGGAGGCAATGAGCAGTTCTTC. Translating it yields CAKSGRDRNAGGNEQFF.

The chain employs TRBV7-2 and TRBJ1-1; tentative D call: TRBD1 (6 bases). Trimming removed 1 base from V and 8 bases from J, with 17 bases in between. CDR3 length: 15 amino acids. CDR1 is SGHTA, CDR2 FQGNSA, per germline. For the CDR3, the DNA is TGTGCCAGCAGCTTAGGCCGGGACATGAGAGTCGAAGCTTTCTTT. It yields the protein CASSLGRDMRVEAFF.

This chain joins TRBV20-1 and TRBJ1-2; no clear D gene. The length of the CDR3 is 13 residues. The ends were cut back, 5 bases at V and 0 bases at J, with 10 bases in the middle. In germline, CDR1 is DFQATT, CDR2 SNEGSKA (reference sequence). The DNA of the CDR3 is TGCAGTGCTCATGACACAGCTAACTATGGCTACACCTTC. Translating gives CSAHDTANYGYTF.

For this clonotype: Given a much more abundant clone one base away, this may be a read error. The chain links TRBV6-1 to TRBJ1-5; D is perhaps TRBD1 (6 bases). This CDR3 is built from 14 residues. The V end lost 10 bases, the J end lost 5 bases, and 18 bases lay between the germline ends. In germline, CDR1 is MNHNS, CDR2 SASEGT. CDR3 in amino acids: CANTSGDWDQPQHF. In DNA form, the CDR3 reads TGTGCCAACACATCAGGGGATTGGGATCAGCCCCAGCATTTT.

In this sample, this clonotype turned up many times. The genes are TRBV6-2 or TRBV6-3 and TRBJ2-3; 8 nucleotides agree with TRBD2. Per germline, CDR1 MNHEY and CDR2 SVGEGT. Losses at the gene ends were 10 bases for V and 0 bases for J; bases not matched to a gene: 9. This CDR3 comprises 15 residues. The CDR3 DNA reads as TGTGCCACCTCCCAGGTAGCGGGGAGCACAGATACGCAGTATTTT. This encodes CATSQVAGSTDTQYF.

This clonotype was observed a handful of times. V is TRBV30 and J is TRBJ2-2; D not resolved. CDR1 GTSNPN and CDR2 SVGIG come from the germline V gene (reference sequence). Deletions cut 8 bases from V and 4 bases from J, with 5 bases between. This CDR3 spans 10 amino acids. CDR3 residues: CALLTGELFF. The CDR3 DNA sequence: TGTGCCCTACTCACCGGGGAGCTGTTTTTT.

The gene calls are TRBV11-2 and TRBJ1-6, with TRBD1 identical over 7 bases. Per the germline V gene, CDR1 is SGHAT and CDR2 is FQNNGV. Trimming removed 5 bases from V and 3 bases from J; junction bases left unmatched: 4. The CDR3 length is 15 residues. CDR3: CASSPTGSYNSPLHF. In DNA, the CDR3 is TGTGCCAGCAGCCCGACAGGGAGCTATAATTCACCCCTCCACTTT.

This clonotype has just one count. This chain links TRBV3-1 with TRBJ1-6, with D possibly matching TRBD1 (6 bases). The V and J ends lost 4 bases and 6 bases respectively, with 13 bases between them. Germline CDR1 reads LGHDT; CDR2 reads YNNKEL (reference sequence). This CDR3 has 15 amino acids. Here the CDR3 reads CASSLLGQPNSPLHF. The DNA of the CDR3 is TGTGCCAGCAGCCTCCTAGGACAGCCTAATTCACCCCTCCACTTT.

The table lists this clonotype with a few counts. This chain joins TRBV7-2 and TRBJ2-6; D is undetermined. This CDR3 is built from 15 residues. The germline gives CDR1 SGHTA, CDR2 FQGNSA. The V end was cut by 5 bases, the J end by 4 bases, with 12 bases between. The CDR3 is CASSLSRTGANVLTF. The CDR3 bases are TGTGCCAGCAGCCTATCCCGGACGGGGGCCAACGTCCTGACTTTC. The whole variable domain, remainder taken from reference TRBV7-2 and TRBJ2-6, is GAGVSQSPSNKVTEKGKDVELRCDPISGHTALYWYRQSLGQGLEFLIYFQGNSAPDKSGLPSDRFSAERTGGSVSTLTIQRTQQEDSAVYLCASSLSRTGANVLTFGAGSRLTVL.

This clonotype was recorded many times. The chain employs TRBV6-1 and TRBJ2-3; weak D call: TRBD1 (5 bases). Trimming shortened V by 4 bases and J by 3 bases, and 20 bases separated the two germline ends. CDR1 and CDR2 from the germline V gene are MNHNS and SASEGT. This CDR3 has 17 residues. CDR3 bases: TGTGCCAGCAGTGTGCTACGACAGTCAGGGATTACAGATACGCAGTATTTT. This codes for CASSVLRQSGITDTQYF.

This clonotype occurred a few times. CDR3 sequence (DNA): TGTGCCAGCGGCCCGAAGTTGGGGCTGGGAAACACCATATATTTT. This encodes CASGPKLGLGNTIYF. The J gene is TRBJ1-3, the V gene TRBV9, with D maybe TRBD1 (5 bases). This CDR3 contains 15 residues. CDR1 and CDR2 (germline): SGDLS, YYNGEE. Trimming shortened V by 7 bases and J by 4 bases, and 18 bases separated the two germline ends.

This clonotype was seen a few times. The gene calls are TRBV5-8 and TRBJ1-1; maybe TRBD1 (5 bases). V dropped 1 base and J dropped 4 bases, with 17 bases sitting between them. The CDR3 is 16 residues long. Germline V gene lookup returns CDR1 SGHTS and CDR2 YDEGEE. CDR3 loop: CASSLRGDGRTTEAFF. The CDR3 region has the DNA TGTGCCAGCAGCTTGAGAGGGGACGGCCGAACCACTGAAGCTTTCTTT. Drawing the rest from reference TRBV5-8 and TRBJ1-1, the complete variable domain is EAGVTQSPTHLIKTRGQQATLRCSPISGHTSVYWYQQALGLGLQFLLWYDEGEERNRGNFPPRFSGRQFPNYSSELNVNALELEDSALYLCASSLRGDGRTTEAFFGQGTRLTVV.

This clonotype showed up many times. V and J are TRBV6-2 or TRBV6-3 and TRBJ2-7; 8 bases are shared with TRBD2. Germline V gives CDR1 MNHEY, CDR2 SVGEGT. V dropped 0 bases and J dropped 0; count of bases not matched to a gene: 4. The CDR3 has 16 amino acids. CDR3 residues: CASSYSPSGSSYEQYF. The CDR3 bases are TGTGCCAGCAGTTACTCGCCAAGCGGGAGCTCCTACGAGCAGTACTTC.

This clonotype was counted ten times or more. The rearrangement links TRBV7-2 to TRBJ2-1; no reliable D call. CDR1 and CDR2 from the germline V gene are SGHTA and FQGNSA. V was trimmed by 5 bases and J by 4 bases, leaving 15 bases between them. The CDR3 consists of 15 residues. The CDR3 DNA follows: TGTGCCAGCAGCCTAGAACCCCTAGGGTACAATGAGCAGTTCTTC. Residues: CASSLEPLGYNEQFF.